What follows are 16 T cell receptor beta chains derived from one specimen sequenced in a study of human T cells and chemical hapten exposure. Time point meaning: patch test 1, 2 weeks after DPC sensitization. Treatment described: therapeutic diphenylcyclopropenone sensitization with weekly scalp DPC. Unfractionated whole blood was the source from which total RNA was extracted. Using its own MiXCR run on the RACE reads, TCRdb lists one record per CDR3 protein. The sample has approximately 52,000 distinct CDR3 sequences; 9.5% to 11% are singletons. Sequencing was performed on whole blood, taken in connection with sensitization to the hapten diphenylcyclopropenone (DPC). The receptors here all came from a middle-aged woman with alopecia areata. Some clones in this sample may be carry-over from other donors' samples.

This clonotype was recorded many times. One junction end does not reproduce the germline sequence, and a read error may be involved. This rearrangement joins TRBV12-3 or TRBV12-4 to TRBJ2-3, with D unclear. The CDR3 contains 13 residues. The CDR3 loop is CASRLSFTDTQYF. CDR3 in DNA: TGTGCCAGCCGTTTGTCCTTCACAGATACGCAGTATTTT.

The chain is built from TRBV3-1 and TRBJ2-3; D is perhaps TRBD2 (6 bases). Germline values: CDR1 LGHDT, CDR2 YNNKEL (reference sequence). The CDR3 length is 17 residues. V dropped 1 base and J dropped 2 bases, with 16 bases sitting between them. The CDR3 here is CASSQGKLAGTTDTQYF. In DNA, the CDR3 is TGTGCCAGCAGCCAAGGCAAGCTGGCGGGGACCACAGATACGCAGTATTTT.

The CDR3 spells CSVLIAGGPETQYF. The CDR3 nucleotides are TGCAGCGTTCTGATAGCGGGGGGGCCAGAGACCCAGTACTTC. The gene calls are TRBV29-1 and TRBJ2-5; 11 nucleotides match TRBD2. The CDR3 is 14 residues long. Per germline, CDR1 SQVTM and CDR2 ANQGSEA. The ends lost 5 bases at V and 4 bases at J; junction bases unmatched: 6. The full variable domain, rest sourced from reference TRBV29-1 and TRBJ2-5, is SAVISQKPSRDICQRGTSLTIQCQVDSQVTMMFWYRQQPGQSLTLIATANQGSEATYESGFVIDKFPISRPNLTFSTLTVSNMSPEDSSIYLCSVLIAGGPETQYFGPGTRLLVL.

There are many counts of this clonotype. The chain's CDR3 is CAWSVLPGAAGELFF. The CDR3 nucleotides read TGTGCCTGGAGTGTATTGCCCGGGGCGGCCGGGGAGCTGTTTTTT. The V gene is TRBV30, the J gene TRBJ2-2; TRBD1 or TRBD2 may be the D gene (5 bases each). The V gene's germline CDR1 is GTSNPN and CDR2 SVGIG (reference sequence). CDR3 length: 15 amino acids. V was shortened by 0 bases and J by 6 bases, with 14 bases between the two germline ends. The whole variable domain, remainder taken from reference TRBV30 and TRBJ2-2, is SQTIHQWPATLVQPVGSPLSLECTVEGTSNPNLYWYRQAAGRGLQLLFYSVGIGQISSEVPQNLSASRPQDRQFILSSKKLLLSDSGFYLCAWSVLPGAAGELFFGEGSRLTVL.

The genes are TRBV12-3 or TRBV12-4 and TRBJ2-7, with D uncertain. The CDR3 totals 12 residues. With 6 bases removed from V and 4 bases from J, the gap between germline ends came to 10 bases. DNA of the CDR3: TGTGCCAGCAGGAAGATGGCATACGAGCAGTACTTC. It encodes CASRKMAYEQYF.

This clonotype occurred many times. The chain uses TRBV12-5 and TRBJ1-4; TRBD1 aligns across 7 bases. The CDR3 contains 16 residues. The germline gives CDR1 LGHNT, CDR2 FRNRAP. V was pared by 4 bases and J by 6 bases, with 11 bases of the junction left unmatched. This chain's CDR3 is CASGSPHSGGDEKLFF. In DNA, the CDR3 is TGTGCTAGTGGTTCCCCCCACTCAGGGGGGGATGAAAAACTGTTTTTT.

This clonotype has more than one count but fewer than ten. This chain joins TRBV6-6 and TRBJ2-3, with TRBD2 matching over 11 bases. V was clipped by 6 bases and J by 5 bases; unmatched bases: 7. The CDR3 length is 15 residues. Looked up from germline, CDR1 is MNHNY and CDR2 is SVGAGI (reference sequence). The CDR3 sequence is CASRDSGGAGDTQYF. The CDR3 DNA reads TGTGCCAGCAGGGATAGCGGGGGGGCGGGAGATACGCAGTATTTT.

This clonotype was seen more than once but under ten times. This sequence joins TRBV20-1 and TRBJ1-2; D unclear. Germline loops: CDR1 DFQATT, CDR2 SNEGSKA (reference sequence). The CDR3 has 10 residues. V lost 1 base to trimming and J lost 8 bases, with 5 bases between them. This chain's CDR3 is CSARAVGYTF. The DNA of the CDR3 is TGCAGTGCTAGAGCAGTCGGCTACACCTTC.

The V gene is TRBV12-5, the J gene TRBJ1-1, with D perhaps matching TRBD1 (5 bases). V lost 6 bases and J 5 bases, leaving 13 bases between the germline ends. The germline gives CDR1 LGHNT, CDR2 FRNRAP. This CDR3 is built from 13 residues. CDR3 sequence: CASGPGPGTEAFF. The CDR3 DNA follows: TGTGCTAGTGGCCCGGGACCTGGGACTGAAGCTTTCTTT. Full variable domain (remainder filled in from reference TRBV12-5 and TRBJ1-1): DARVTQTPRHKVTEMGQEVTMRCQPILGHNTVFWYRQTMMQGLELLAYFRNRAPLDDSGMPKDRFSAEMPDATLATLKIQPSEPRDSAVYFCASGPGPGTEAFFGQGTRLTVV.

The CDR3 nucleotides read TGCAGTGCTAGTCAACTAGCGGGGGGAGGGAGCACAGATACGCAGTATTTT. Translated, it gives CSASQLAGGGSTDTQYF. This chain joins TRBV20-1 and TRBJ2-3; TRBD2 agrees at 12 bases. This CDR3 has 17 amino acids. Germline CDR1 is DFQATT and CDR2 is SNEGSKA (reference sequence). Trimming took 3 bases from V and 0 from J; bases not matched to a gene: 7.

This clonotype has more than one count but fewer than ten. The chain couples TRBV4-3 to TRBJ2-2; maybe TRBD2 (6 bases). V was pared by 1 base and J by 7 bases, with 13 bases between. The CDR3 covers 15 residues. Germline-derived CDR1 and CDR2 are LGHNA and YSLEER. The CDR3 sequence is CASSQGNGGGGELFF. CDR3 nucleotides: TGCGCCAGCAGCCAAGGAAACGGGGGTGGCGGGGAGCTGTTTTTT.

This clonotype was counted a few times. V usage is TRBV5-1 and J usage is TRBJ1-1; the D is unclear. Germline CDR1 SGHRS, CDR2 YFSETQ. The CDR3 has 14 amino acids. V lost 0 bases, J lost 8 bases, and 14 bases lay in between. DNA for the CDR3: TGCGCCAGCAGCTTGGAACCCGTTGGGCGGGAAGCTTTCTTT. Amino acids: CASSLEPVGREAFF.

V and J are TRBV19 and TRBJ2-6; TRBD2 agrees at 8 bases. CDR1 and CDR2 (germline): LNHDA, SQIVND (reference sequence). The CDR3 spans 14 residues. V dropped 11 bases and J dropped 2; count of bases not matched to a gene: 5. The CDR3: CASQRGTGANVLTF. The CDR3 region has the DNA TGTGCCTCCCAGCGGGGGACTGGGGCCAACGTCCTGACTTTC. The full variable domain, in which reference TRBV19 and TRBJ2-6 provide the parts outside the CDR3, is DGGITQSPKYLFRKEGQNVTLSCEQNLNHDAMYWYRQDPGQGLRLIYYSQIVNDFQKGDIAEGYSVSREKKESFPLTVTSAQKNPTAFYLCASQRGTGANVLTFGAGSRLTVL.

The rearrangement links TRBV11-3 to TRBJ1-5; D gene unclear. The CDR3 length is 14 residues. The V end was cut by 1 base, the J end by 1 base, with 5 bases between. CDR1 is SGHNT and CDR2 is YENEEA in the germline V gene. The CDR3 spells CASSLGTSNQPQHF. The CDR3 DNA follows: TGTGCCAGCAGCTTAGGTACAAGCAATCAGCCCCAGCATTTT.

The chain links TRBV7-2 to TRBJ1-4; D call uncertain. Germline-derived CDR1 and CDR2 are SGHTA and FQGNSA. The CDR3 contains 15 residues. Trimming left V 1 base short and J 4 bases short, with 10 bases between. As DNA, the CDR3 is TGTGCCAGCAGCTTAGTGCCGGGGATTAATGAAAAACTGTTTTTT. Translating it yields CASSLVPGINEKLFF.

This clonotype was seen a handful of times. The rearrangement joins TRBV7-9 to TRBJ2-7; no firm D call. V was trimmed by 5 bases and J by 7 bases, leaving 9 bases between them. From germline, CDR1 is SEHNR and CDR2 FQNEAQ (reference sequence). The CDR3 contains 11 residues. This CDR3 reads CASSLADEQYF. DNA of the CDR3: TGTGCCAGCAGCCTGGCAGATGAGCAGTACTTC.